This is a list of T cell receptor beta chains from one sample in a study of T cells expressing NK-cell markers. TCRdb reworked the 5' RACE reads into one entry per CDR3 protein, no DNA. The data show under 600,000 distinct CDR3 sequences, and the top ten clones hold more than 1.4%. Sequenced sample: blood T cells: a sorted CD56 or NKG2C T cell subset, CD4+ or CD8+ T cells, or bulk PBMC T cells (not recorded which). The receptors stem from a woman aged 50 to 60 in good health. The CDR3 runs from the conserved cysteine through the conserved F or W.

CDR3,V,J
CASGTGGTEAFF,TRBV2,TRBJ1-1
CASSPASGRAGEQFF,TRBV12-3/TRBV12-4,TRBJ2-1
CATSDRYGTGGSNEQFF,TRBV24-1,TRBJ2-1
CASRGQESSGNTIYF,TRBV6-6,TRBJ1-3
CASSQGQGAREFF,TRBV9,TRBJ2-1
CASSPSMVDTGELFF,TRBV11-3,TRBJ2-2
CASSPGRYGYTF,TRBV3-1,TRBJ1-2
CSVEGVGGPRTDTQYF,TRBV29-1,TRBJ2-3
CASSPWAVRQEKLFF,TRBV3-1,TRBJ1-4
CASSLSGAYSPLHF,TRBV7-6,TRBJ1-6
CASSQVFKEQYF,TRBV3-1,TRBJ2-7
CSVDRADEQFF,TRBV20-1,TRBJ2-1
CASSEDRNLYNSPLHF,TRBV6-1,TRBJ1-6
CSARRALTETQYF,TRBV20-1,TRBJ2-5
CATSRRSSSTYNEQFF,TRBV15,TRBJ2-1
CASRPMGGQETQYF,TRBV7-9,TRBJ2-5
CSALDRLSPGANVLTF,TRBV20-1,TRBJ2-6
CSAVPFPGGPGETQYF,TRBV20-1,TRBJ2-5
CATSRDRIQGNNSPLHF,TRBV15,TRBJ1-6